In this sample, the clone carrying this T cell receptor beta chain turned up a few times. Previously published methods and listed TCR primers were used for the bulk TCR libraries. TCRdb reprocessed the PCR reads with MiXCR, giving one entry per CDR3 protein. The table lists approximately 680,000 distinct CDR3 sequences, roughly 27% of them singletons. This specimen belongs to a study of molecular identifiers for immune sequencing clone quantification. Study details: In replicates, the authors split RNA from approximately 20,000 or 100,000 naive CD8 cells five ways and sequenced four.

CDR1 is SGHDN and CDR2 is FVKESK in the germline V gene. The V end lost 4 bases, the J end lost 7 bases, and 14 bases lay between the germline ends. The CDR3 sequence is 15 residues long. The sequence was collected from a human donor in good health. Some libraries in this study had Jurkat cell RNA spiked in. Material: naive CD8+ T cells from blood, with Jurkat cell RNA spiked in. Noted subset: FACS-sorted CD8+CD4-CCR7+CD45RA+ naive T cells. The chain carries TRBV14 and TRBJ1-6; possible D gene TRBD1, 5 bases. CDR3 region: CASSPWGGTNSPLHF. CDR3 nucleotides: TGTGCCAGCAGCCCATGGGGGGGGACCAATTCACCCCTCCACTTT.